These 5 T cell receptor beta chains originate from one sample sequenced in a study of blood T cell repertoires in COVID-19 (dated by TCRdb to about 2020). Library method: the immunoSEQ multiplex PCR assay. TCRdb took this table from immuneACCESS and kept in-frame rearrangements with V and J called. Such tables lack part of the clones; where checked against another copy, unresolved V genes explain under half of the gap, and the rest is unexplained. The sample yields about 220,000 clones; roughly four fifths were counted once. Clones ranked in the top ten supply more than 2% of the sample. Input material: peripheral blood. The receptors come from a woman in her sixties or seventies with acute or convalescent COVID-19.

This chain links TRBV7-9 with TRBJ2-7, with D possibly TRBD1 on 6 matching bases. The germline CDR1 and CDR2 sequences are SEHNR and FQNEAQ (reference sequence). CDR3 length equals 14 residues. V was cut by 4 bases and J by 2 bases, with 12 bases left in between. As DNA, the CDR3 is TGTGCCAGCAGCTCGGGACACCTCCCCTACGAGCAGTACTTC. It translates to CASSSGHLPYEQYF.

This chain links TRBV30 with TRBJ1-1; D gene ambiguous. V lost 3 bases and J 6 bases, leaving 8 bases between the germline ends. The germline CDR1 and CDR2 sequences are GTSNPN and SVGIG (reference sequence). The length of the CDR3 is 11 residues. This chain's CDR3 is CAWRGEAEAFF. CDR3 coding DNA: TGTGCCTGGAGGGGAGAGGCTGAAGCTTTCTTT.

The gene calls are TRBV28 and TRBJ1-4; 7 bases are a match to TRBD1. Germline V lookup: CDR1 MDHEN, CDR2 SYDVKM. This CDR3 has 15 residues. Trimming cost V 3 bases and J 6 bases; bases outside gene matches: 7. The CDR3 DNA reads as TGTGCCAGCAGTTTCCACAGGGGCAAGGATGAAAAACTGTTTTTT. Encoded protein: CASSFHRGKDEKLFF.

The rearrangement uses TRBV14 and TRBJ2-3, with D possibly TRBD2 on 5 matching bases. Trimming took off 1 base at V and 4 bases at J, with 12 bases between the two ends. From germline, CDR1 is SGHDN and CDR2 FVKESK. There are 15 residues in the CDR3. CDR3 loop: CASSQGLAWADTQYF. The CDR3 DNA is TGTGCCAGCAGCCAAGGGCTAGCATGGGCAGATACGCAGTATTTT.

The V gene is TRBV6-5, the J gene TRBJ2-1; 9 bases line up with TRBD1. The CDR3 spans 14 residues. V was clipped by 7 bases and J by 6 bases; unmatched bases: 7. From germline, CDR1 is MNHEY and CDR2 SVGAGI. This CDR3 is CASTPGQGSNEQFF. Here the CDR3 DNA reads TGTGCCAGCACCCCGGGACAGGGATCCAATGAGCAGTTCTTC.